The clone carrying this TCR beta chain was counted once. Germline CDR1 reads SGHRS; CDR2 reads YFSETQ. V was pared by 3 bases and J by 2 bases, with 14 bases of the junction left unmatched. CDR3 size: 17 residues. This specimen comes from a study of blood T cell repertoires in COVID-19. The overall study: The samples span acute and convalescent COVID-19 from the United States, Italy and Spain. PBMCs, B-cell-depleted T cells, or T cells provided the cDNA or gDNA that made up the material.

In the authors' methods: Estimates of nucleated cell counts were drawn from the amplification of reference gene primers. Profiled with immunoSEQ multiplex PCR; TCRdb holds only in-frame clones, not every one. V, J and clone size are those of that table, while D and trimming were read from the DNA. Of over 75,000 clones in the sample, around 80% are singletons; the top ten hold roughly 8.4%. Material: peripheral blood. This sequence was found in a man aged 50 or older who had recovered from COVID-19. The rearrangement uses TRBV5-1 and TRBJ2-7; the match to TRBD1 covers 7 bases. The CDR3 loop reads CASSSVEGGSDTYEQYF. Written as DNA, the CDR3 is TGCGCCAGCAGCTCCGTGGAAGGGGGCAGTGATACCTACGAGCAGTACTTC.